This T cell receptor (beta chain) was documented in a study of response to subunit inactivated influenza vaccine. Study-level points and caveats: Authors suggested seasonal influenza vaccinations each recruit few new T cells.

TCRdb re-called the RT-PCR reads through MiXCR, storing one row per CDR3 protein. Of about 500,000 distinct CDR3 sequences in the sample, 16% are singletons; the top ten hold less than 4%. With respect to this clonotype: Its antigen remains unidentified.

Germline-derived CDR1 and CDR2 are DFQATT and SNEGSKA (reference sequence). The CDR3 runs 12 residues. V was trimmed by 3 bases and J by 5 bases, leaving 11 bases between them. This specimen was CD4+ T cells sorted from PBMCs, taken approximately 25 months after vaccination. This rearrangement joins TRBV20-1 to TRBJ2-7, with D uncertain. The TCR sequence derives from a man aged 50 to 69 who received an inactivated influenza vaccine. This CDR3 is CSASRGGDEQYF. The CDR3 DNA follows: TGCAGTGCTAGCCGCGGTGGGGACGAGCAGTACTTC.